This T cell receptor beta chain was identified in a study of T cells expressing NK-cell markers. Study information: Repertoire data for TCR beta were derived from sorted T cells (CD3+CD56+NKG2C+, CD3+CD56+NKG2C- and CD3+CD56-NKG2C+). HCMV seropositivity marked most of the eight sequenced donors; one was seronegative.

TCR beta cDNA was generated via 5'RACE template switching incorporating UMIs. TCRdb reprocessed the 5' RACE reads, with one entry per CDR3 protein and no DNA. The sample's table shows a few hundred thousand distinct CDR3 sequences. The specimen was blood T cells: a sorted CD56 or NKG2C T cell subset, CD4+ or CD8+ T cells, or bulk PBMC T cells (not recorded which). This receptor was identified in a woman aged 45-65 years in good health.

CDR3 loop: CASSVAHTGELFF. This rearrangement joins TRBV9 to TRBJ2-2. The germline V gene has CDR1 SGDLS and CDR2 YYNGEE. The CDR3 covers 13 residues.